One T cell receptor beta chain is described in this entry. Its matching antigen is unknown. Amplification of TCR beta CDR3 regions used RNA as the template. A first-round RT-PCR of the TCR CDR3 used the HTBI primer set. TCRdb recomputed calls from the multiplex PCR reads with MiXCR, one row per CDR3 protein. The table shows fewer than 800,000 distinct CDR3 sequences, with roughly 17% occurring only once. This specimen belongs to a study of T cells in Graves' hyperthyroidism and ophthalmopathy. Study observations and caveats: Blood also carried most thyroid clonotypes expanded above 0.001.

The CDR3 extends over 11 amino acids. The V gene lost 2 bases and the J gene lost 15 bases, with 14 bases spanning the gap. CDR1 GTSNPN and CDR2 SVGIG come from the germline V gene (reference sequence). Out of 10 ml of fresh peripheral blood came the PBMCs. The sequencing sample was made of blood. This clonotype was sampled from a man younger than 30 with Graves' hyperthyroidism. The V gene is TRBV30, the J gene TRBJ2-1; TRBD2 might be the D (6 bases). The CDR3 region is CAWSFGTSSFF. In DNA, the CDR3 is TGTGCCTGGAGTTTCGGGACTTCGTCGTTCTTC.